This TCR beta chain was sequenced in a study of shared clonotypes between healthy human individuals. Trimming removed 0 bases from V and 1 base from J, with 18 bases in between. Per the germline V gene, CDR1 is SGHDN and CDR2 is FVKESK. This CDR3 region has 18 residues. Only in-frame clones appear in the TCRdb table, and some are missing; sequencing was by immunoSEQ multiplex PCR. The table has approximately 640,000 clones, about 92% seen once. This sequence was found in a man between 18 and 35 years old in good health. Some clones in this sample may be carry-over from other donors' samples. Sequencing used memory CD8+ T cells from PBMCs. Subset defined: CD45RO+ cells pooled with CCR7-negative TemRA cells. The gene calls are TRBV14 and TRBJ1-1; possible D gene TRBD1, 5 bases. Here the CDR3 reads CASSQDSYAGYRNTEAFF. Written as DNA, the CDR3 is TGTGCCAGCAGCCAAGATAGTTACGCAGGGTACCGGAACACTGAAGCTTTCTTT.